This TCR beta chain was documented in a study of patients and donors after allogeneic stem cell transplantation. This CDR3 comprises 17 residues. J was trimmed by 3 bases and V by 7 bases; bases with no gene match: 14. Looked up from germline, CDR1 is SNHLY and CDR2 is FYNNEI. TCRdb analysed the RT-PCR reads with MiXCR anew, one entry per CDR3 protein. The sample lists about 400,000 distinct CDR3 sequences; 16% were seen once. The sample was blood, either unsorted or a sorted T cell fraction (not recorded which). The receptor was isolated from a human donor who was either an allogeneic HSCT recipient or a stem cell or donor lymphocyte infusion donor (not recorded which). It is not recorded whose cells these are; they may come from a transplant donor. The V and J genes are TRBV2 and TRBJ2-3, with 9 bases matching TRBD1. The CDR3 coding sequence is TGTGCCAGCACCGGTGGGATAAAGACAGGGGGAACAGATACGCAGTATTTT. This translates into CASTGGIKTGGTDTQYF.